The clone carrying this T cell receptor (beta chain) occurred once. These data are taken from a study of T-cell memory formation after mild COVID-19. The CDR3 is 14 amino acids. Trimming removed 0 bases at V and 10 bases at J, with 14 bases between. Germline V lookup: CDR1 LGHNA, CDR2 YSLEER. TCRdb recomputed calls from the 5' RACE reads with MiXCR, one row per CDR3 protein. Of about 470,000 distinct CDR3 sequences listed, approximately 23% are singletons. The TCR comes from an adult woman who had mild COVID-19 (a few samples of this study predate the infection). Cell type and time point are not known. Sequenced sample: PBMCs or a T cell subset sorted from them (not recorded which). The V gene is TRBV4-3, the J gene TRBJ2-3, with D possibly being TRBD2 (5 bases). Here the CDR3 reads CASSQDSGSRAQYF. DNA of the CDR3: TGCGCCAGCAGCCAAGATTCGGGGTCCCGTGCGCAGTATTTT.